Shown below are 20 T cell receptor beta chains from a single sample sequenced in a study of post-analysis software for immune sequencing data. The study's findings and limits: Patients carried several TRBV segments more frequently than controls did, and TRBV5-6, TRBV5-1 and TRBV20-1 were among them.

Unique molecular identifiers were carried by the TCR beta cDNA libraries. One entry per CDR3 protein results from TCRdb running MiXCR on the PCR reads. Found here are fewer than 600,000 distinct CDR3 sequences, 45% of them singletons; the top ten hold 9.5% to 13%. These receptors' antigens are unknown. Sequenced input: blood. The receptor set was obtained from a girl aged 5 to 17 with multiple sclerosis.

CDR3 sequence (DNA): TGCAGCGGCGAATATATGAACACTGAAGCTTTCTTT. Its protein is CSGEYMNTEAFF. The chain carries TRBV29-1 and TRBJ1-1; D gene uncertain. V was shortened by 7 bases and J by 0 bases, with 9 bases between the two germline ends. Germline V gene sequence: CDR1 SQVTM, CDR2 ANQGSEA. The CDR3 spans 12 residues.

There are a few counts of this clonotype. The V gene is TRBV28, the J gene TRBJ2-7; 7 bases line up with TRBD1. From germline, CDR1 is MDHEN and CDR2 SYDVKM. CDR3 length: 15 residues. V dropped 2 bases and J dropped 4; count of bases not matched to a gene: 8. The DNA for the CDR3 is TGTGCCAGCAGTTTACTCGACCGGGACAGATACGAGCAGTACTTC. Its translation is CASSLLDRDRYEQYF.

This clonotype came up a few times. The chain recombines TRBV12-3 or TRBV12-4 with TRBJ2-4; 11 nucleotides line up with TRBD1. The V segment lost 3 bases and the J segment 7 bases; nucleotides outside the gene matches: 5. The CDR3 spans 15 residues. CDR3: CASSLRGTGGNIQYF. DNA of the CDR3: TGTGCCAGCAGTTTGCGCGGGACAGGGGGTAACATTCAGTACTTC.

The chain joins TRBV15 to TRBJ2-5; D call uncertain. The V gene's germline CDR1 is LNHNV and CDR2 YYDKDF (reference sequence). V was trimmed by 1 base and J by 4 bases, leaving 4 bases between them. The CDR3 is 12 residues long. The CDR3, as DNA: TGTGCCACCAGCAGAGGGTCAGAGACCCAGTACTTC. Translating it yields CATSRGSETQYF.

This clonotype was observed a handful of times. DNA for the CDR3: TGTGCCAGCAGCTTTAGCCCCCTCCCGGGAGGGGTGACCGGGGAGCTGTTTTTT. Its protein product is CASSFSPLPGGVTGELFF. The V and J genes are TRBV7-8 and TRBJ2-2; TRBD2 aligns across 8 bases. This CDR3 is built from 18 residues. Looked up from germline, CDR1 is SGHVS and CDR2 is FQNEAQ. V shed 3 bases and J 5 bases; nucleotides not matched to a gene: 14.

This chain joins TRBV28 and TRBJ2-3; D is perhaps TRBD2 (5 bases). The CDR3 runs to 11 residues. Germline V CDR1 and CDR2: MDHEN, SYDVKM. Trimming removed 10 bases at V and 3 bases at J, with 8 bases between. CDR3 sequence: CAISETDTQYF. DNA for the CDR3: TGTGCCATTAGCGAGACAGATACGCAGTATTTT.

The chain uses TRBV6-6 and TRBJ1-1; D is unclear. V was shortened by 5 bases and J by 0 bases, with 7 bases between the two germline ends. This CDR3 is 13 amino acids long. The V gene's germline CDR1 is MNHNY and CDR2 SVGAGI (reference sequence). The CDR3 DNA follows: TGTGCCAGCAGTGGACGGCTGAACACTGAAGCTTTCTTT. It yields the protein CASSGRLNTEAFF.

This clonotype showed up just a few times. This sequence joins TRBV5-6 and TRBJ2-7, with D tentatively TRBD2 (5 bases). This CDR3 has 13 amino acids. The germline V gene encodes CDR1 SGHDT and CDR2 YYEEEE. V lost 3 bases and J 7 bases, leaving 14 bases between the germline ends. CDR3 in DNA: TGTGCCAGCAGCTATACGGGAAGTCGAGAGCAGTACTTC. Encoded protein: CASSYTGSREQYF.

About this clonotype itself: Sequence at one end of the junction differs from germline and may be a read error. This rearrangement joins TRBV6-5 to TRBJ2-6; no definite D call. The length of the CDR3 is 13 residues. The germline CDR1 and CDR2 sequences are MNHEY and SVGAGI. The CDR3 sequence: CASQGSRANVLTF. In DNA form, the CDR3 reads TGTGCCAGCCAAGGCTCTAGGGCCAACGTCCTGACTTTC.

In its sample, this clonotype was seen a few times. The chain employs TRBV11-2 and TRBJ2-7, with 15 bases matching TRBD2. The germline V gene encodes CDR1 SGHAT and CDR2 FQNNGV. With V trimmed by 1 base and J by 6 bases, 10 bases remained unmatched. The CDR3 loop spans 18 amino acids. The CDR3 here is CASSLALGLAGGMGEQYF. The CDR3 coding sequence is TGTGCCAGCAGCTTAGCCCTTGGACTAGCGGGAGGGATGGGCGAGCAGTACTTC. The full variable domain, completed using reference TRBV11-2 and TRBJ2-7, is EAGVAQSPRYKIIEKRQSVAFWCNPISGHATLYWYQQILGQGPKLLIQFQNNGVVDDSQLPKDRFSAERLKGVDSTLKIQPAKLEDSAVYLCASSLALGLAGGMGEQYFGPGTRLTVT.

The chain's CDR3 is CATRDRDKAFF. In nucleotides, the CDR3 is TGTGCCACCAGGGACAGGGACAAAGCTTTCTTT. This chain connects TRBV24-1 to TRBJ1-1; TRBD1 aligns across 8 bases. CDR1 and CDR2 from the germline V gene are KGHDR and SFDVKD. V lost 7 bases, J lost 9 bases, and 3 bases stayed unmatched. This CDR3 is 11 amino acids long.

J is TRBJ1-6 and V is TRBV4-3; D gene ambiguous. The CDR3 totals 13 residues. Trimming shortened V by 8 bases and J by 8 bases, and 13 bases separated the two germline ends. CDR1 and CDR2 from the germline V gene are LGHNA and YSLEER. The CDR3 DNA is TGCGCCAGCTCGGACCGGATAGATTCACCCCTCCACTTT. Translation gives CASSDRIDSPLHF.

V and J are TRBV5-1 and TRBJ2-7; 12 bases map to TRBD2. The CDR3 is 17 residues long. The V and J ends lost 0 bases and 6 bases, in that order; junction bases with no gene match: 10. The germline V gene has CDR1 SGHRS and CDR2 YFSETQ. In DNA, the CDR3 is TGCGCCAGCAGCTTGGGGACTAGCGGGAAAGCCCTCAGCGAGCAGTACTTC. Its translation is CASSLGTSGKALSEQYF.

This clonotype was counted a single time. This chain's CDR3 is CAISEGQERYEQYF. The CDR3 DNA sequence: TGTGCCATCAGTGAGGGTCAGGAAAGATACGAGCAGTACTTC. The chain links TRBV10-3 to TRBJ2-4; D remains unclear. Near its end, the DNA agrees better with TRBJ2-7, so the J call may be wrong. This CDR3 is built from 14 residues. Germline V gene data show CDR1 as ENHRY and CDR2 as SYGVKD.

The V call is TRBV4-1, the J call TRBJ2-3; 10 bases map to TRBD2. The CDR3 is made up of 18 amino acids. Germline lookup yields CDR1 MGHRA and CDR2 YSYEKL. The V and J ends lost 0 bases and 5 bases, in that order; junction bases with no gene match: 11. In DNA, the CDR3 is TGCGCCAGCAGCCAAGAATTCCGAGCGGGAGGGCCGAGAGATACGCAGTATTTT. Amino acids: CASSQEFRAGGPRDTQYF.

The gene calls are TRBV20-1 and TRBJ2-5, with 7 bases aligning to TRBD1. The J call may be in error: the DNA end matches TRBJ2-7 better. The CDR3 has 14 residues. The V gene's germline CDR1 is DFQATT and CDR2 SNEGSKA (reference sequence). CDR3 residues: CSARRDSVSHEQYF. CDR3 sequence (DNA): TGCAGTGCTAGAAGGGACAGCGTCTCTCACGAGCAGTACTTC.

This clonotype was observed a few times. The chain combines TRBV7-9 with TRBJ2-5, with D perhaps TRBD1 or TRBD2 (6 bases each). V dropped 4 bases and J dropped 11 bases, with 14 bases sitting between them. Germline-derived CDR1 and CDR2 are SEHNR and FQNEAQ (reference sequence). The CDR3 is 12 residues long. As DNA, the CDR3 is TGTGCCAGCAGCTACCCCGAAGGGGGGCAGTACTTC. It specifies CASSYPEGGQYF.

This clonotype appeared a few times. The J gene is TRBJ2-7, the V gene TRBV24-1, with 9 bases matching TRBD2. This CDR3 is built from 16 residues. V gave up 5 bases and J gave up 4 bases; unmatched junction bases: 11. The V gene's germline CDR1 is KGHDR and CDR2 SFDVKD. The CDR3 here is CATSGSGAGGPYEQYF. The CDR3, as DNA: TGTGCCACCAGTGGCTCCGGCGCGGGAGGGCCTTACGAGCAGTACTTC.

V and J are TRBV7-2 and TRBJ2-3; possibly TRBD2 for D (6 bases). Per germline, CDR1 SGHTA and CDR2 FQGNSA. Trimming stripped 0 bases from V and 10 bases from J, with 11 bases between. The CDR3 totals 13 residues. CDR3 protein: CASSLAEGASQYF. The CDR3 DNA reads as TGTGCCAGCAGCTTAGCGGAGGGCGCATCGCAGTATTTT.

This sequence joins TRBV29-1 and TRBJ2-3; TRBD1 aligns across 7 bases. Germline V gene lookup returns CDR1 SQVTM and CDR2 ANQGSEA. CDR3 length: 14 residues. The V gene end was trimmed by 2 bases and the J gene end by 4 bases; junction bases not matched to a gene: 6. CDR3 protein: CSVEPRQGPDTQYF. CDR3 coding DNA: TGCAGCGTTGAACCACGACAGGGACCAGATACGCAGTATTTT.